The 10 T cell receptor beta chains below all came from one sample that was sequenced in a study of vaccination effects on CD4 cells after COVID-19. It was after more than 8 days of culture that CD4+ T cells were isolated. Antigens for these TCRs are unknown. Method: immunoSEQ multiplex PCR; TCRdb's copy keeps in-frame clones and lacks some. In the table there are around 45,000 clones, more than 75% of which are singletons. Material: CD4+ T cells from PBMCs cultured without peptide, obtained before COVID-19 vaccination. All receptors come from a human donor who had a prior SARS-CoV-2 infection.

This clone came up a few times. The rearrangement links TRBV13 to TRBJ2-5, with 11 bases aligning to TRBD1. CDR3 length equals 16 residues. Germline V gives CDR1 PRHDT, CDR2 FYEKMQ (reference sequence). The V segment lost 5 bases and the J segment 4 bases; nucleotides outside the gene matches: 9. The CDR3 DNA reads TGTGCCAGCAGCCCTTGGGACAGGGGGACGGGAGAGACCCAGTACTTC. This sequence encodes CASSPWDRGTGETQYF.

The gene calls are TRBV27 and TRBJ2-5, with 7 bases that match TRBD1. There are 16 residues in the CDR3. V dropped 5 bases and J dropped 2; count of bases not matched to a gene: 11. CDR1 is MNHEY and CDR2 is SMNVEV in the germline V gene (reference sequence). The CDR3 DNA reads as TGTGCCAGCAGTCGTGTGCCGGGACAGAATCAAGAGACCCAGTACTTC. Residues: CASSRVPGQNQETQYF.

The V call is TRBV12-5, the J call TRBJ2-1, with TRBD2 matching over 8 bases. The CDR3 is 12 amino acids. With V trimmed by 7 bases and J by 9 bases, 5 bases remained unmatched. CDR1 is LGHNT and CDR2 is FRNRAP in the germline V gene. The CDR3 nucleotides read TGTGCTAGTGCCCCCCTAGCGGGTGAGCAGTTCTTC. Residues: CASAPLAGEQFF. The whole variable domain, filled in from reference TRBV12-5 and TRBJ2-1, reads DARVTQTPRHKVTEMGQEVTMRCQPILGHNTVFWYRQTMMQGLELLAYFRNRAPLDDSGMPKDRFSAEMPDATLATLKIQPSEPRDSAVYFCASAPLAGEQFFGPGTRLTVL.

The V and J genes are TRBV21-1 and TRBJ2-5; the D call in the table, TRBD2, was not verified against the DNA. TRBV21-1 is a documented pseudogene. The CDR3 is 18 residues long. CDR3 nucleotides: TGTGCCAGCACCCAGTTCTCTGGGACTAGCGGGGGGCAAGAGACCCAGTACTTC. The encoded protein is CASTQFSGTSGGQETQYF.

The chain has TRBV6-5 and TRBJ2-7; the D call may be TRBD1 or TRBD2 (5 bases each). In germline, CDR1 is MNHEY, CDR2 SVGAGI. The CDR3 runs 15 residues. The V and J ends lost 6 bases and 3 bases respectively, with 18 bases between them. CDR3 sequence: CASSIQGSGDYEQYF. CDR3 nucleotide sequence: TGTGCCAGCAGCATCCAGGGTTCCGGGGACTACGAGCAGTACTTC.

In this sample, this clone turned up once. J is TRBJ1-6 and V is TRBV12-5; D is uncertain. This CDR3 region has 14 residues. CDR1 and CDR2 (germline): LGHNT, FRNRAP. Trimming took off 2 bases at V and 4 bases at J, with 6 bases between the two ends. CDR3 region: CASGLSRYNSPLHF. CDR3 coding DNA: TGTGCTAGTGGTTTGTCCCGTTATAATTCACCCCTCCACTTT.

This clone was seen just once. This sequence joins TRBV6-5 and TRBJ2-7; D gene uncertain. The ends were cut back, 0 bases at V and 7 bases at J, with 16 bases in the middle. The CDR3 loop spans 15 amino acids. Germline loops: CDR1 MNHEY, CDR2 SVGAGI. The CDR3 region has the DNA TGTGCCAGCAGTTACTCGAGTACGTACAAACAGGAGCAGTACTTC. This translates into CASSYSSTYKQEQYF.

This clone was counted between two and nine times. J is TRBJ2-4 and V is TRBV4-2, with no clear D. Between the trimmed V and J ends, which lost 3 bases and 1 base, there was a span of 4 bases. Per the germline V gene, CDR1 is LGHNA and CDR2 is YNFKEQ. The CDR3 is 13 amino acids. CDR3 sequence reads: CASSQAAKNIQYF. The CDR3 DNA reads as TGTGCCAGCAGCCAGGCCGCCAAAAACATTCAGTACTTC.

The chain is built from TRBV30 and TRBJ1-6, with a possible D match to TRBD1 (5 bases). Trimming removed 0 bases at V and 8 bases at J, with 14 bases between. This CDR3 has 15 amino acids. Germline V lookup: CDR1 GTSNPN, CDR2 SVGIG (reference sequence). In DNA form, the CDR3 reads TGTGCCTGGAGTGTACTGGGGACGGGTGATTCACCCCTCCACTTT. Amino acids: CAWSVLGTGDSPLHF.

V and J are TRBV5-1 and TRBJ2-3; TRBD2 matches at 8 bases. The CDR3 is 16 amino acids. The trim removed 4 bases at V and 3 bases at J, leaving 10 bases unmatched. Germline CDR1 SGHRS, CDR2 YFSETQ. The CDR3 reads CASSPLGGGRTDTQYF. In DNA form, the CDR3 reads TGCGCCAGCAGCCCCCTGGGCGGGGGGCGGACAGATACGCAGTATTTT.